These 15 T cell receptor beta chains originate from one sample sequenced in a study of PD-1 blockade in classical Hodgkin lymphoma. Libraries were prepared by immunoSEQ multiplex PCR; TCRdb keeps only in-frame clonotypes and omits some of them. The table includes roughly 50,000 clones, about three quarters detected once. No patient escaped relapse after autologous stem cell transplantation, and brentuximab vedotin exposure varied. The sequencing here drew on peripheral blood mononuclear cells (PBMCs), taken before the second cycle of nivolumab. The source of these receptors is a human donor with classical Hodgkin lymphoma.

The genes are TRBV6-4 and TRBJ1-6; D is perhaps TRBD1 (6 bases). Germline lookup yields CDR1 MRHNA and CDR2 SNTAGT. Trimming removed 3 bases from V and 3 bases from J, with 6 bases in between. The CDR3 loop spans 14 amino acids. The CDR3 bases are TGTGCCAGCAGTGAGGACAGCTATAATTCACCCCTCCACTTT. Amino acids: CASSEDSYNSPLHF.

The rearrangement uses TRBV11-3 and TRBJ2-7, with 8 nucleotides matching TRBD1. This CDR3 contains 14 residues. Unmatched junction bases numbered 5, after V lost 5 bases and J lost 2 bases. Germline loops: CDR1 SGHNT, CDR2 YENEEA. The CDR3 DNA follows: TGTGCCAGCAGCAGGGGACAGGCCACCTACGAGCAGTACTTC. This codes for CASSRGQATYEQYF.

V gene TRBV7-9 combines with J gene TRBJ2-3; D unresolved. The V gene's germline CDR1 is SEHNR and CDR2 FQNEAQ (reference sequence). Trimming shortened V by 5 bases and J by 2 bases, and 5 bases separated the two germline ends. The CDR3 contains 12 residues. The CDR3 spells CASSTHTDTQYF. The DNA for the CDR3 is TGTGCCAGCAGCACCCACACAGATACGCAGTATTTT.

This sequence joins TRBV18 and TRBJ1-4; 8 nucleotides line up with TRBD1. This CDR3 is built from 15 residues. The V gene end was trimmed by 5 bases and the J gene end by 3 bases; junction bases not matched to a gene: 5. Germline V gene data show CDR1 as KGHSH and CDR2 as LQKENI. CDR3 DNA sequence: TGTGCCAGCTCAAGACAGGGGATGGCTAATGAAAAACTGTTTTTT. It translates to CASSRQGMANEKLFF. The whole variable domain, filled in from reference TRBV18 and TRBJ1-4, reads NAGVMQNPRHLVRRRGQEARLRCSPMKGHSHVYWYRQLPEEGLKFMVYLQKENIIDESGMPKERFSAEFPKEGPSILRIQQVVRGDSAAYFCASSRQGMANEKLFFGSGTQLSVL.

The chain links TRBV9 to TRBJ1-4; TRBD1 might be the D (5 bases). The V gene lost 4 bases and the J gene lost 8 bases, with 15 bases spanning the gap. This CDR3 is 14 amino acids long. Germline-derived CDR1 and CDR2 are SGDLS and YYNGEE. Here the CDR3 DNA reads TGTGCCAGCAGCCTCGGCCAGGGAAGCGAAAAACTGTTTTTT. This gives the protein CASSLGQGSEKLFF.

Comment on this clone: The same CDR3 also results from other DNA sequences found in this sample. J is TRBJ2-3 and V is TRBV7-2; D gene ambiguous. V lost 3 bases and J lost 5, with 3 bases in between. CDR1 SGHTA and CDR2 FQGNSA come from the germline V gene. This CDR3 has 11 residues. Here the CDR3 DNA reads TGTGCCAGCAGCTTCTTAGATACGCAGTATTTT. This encodes CASSFLDTQYF.

The rearrangement uses TRBV7-9 and TRBJ1-1; D is ambiguous. Germline CDR1 is SEHNR and CDR2 is FQNEAQ (reference sequence). V gave up 5 bases and J gave up 11 bases, with 15 bases separating them. The CDR3 consists of 12 residues. CDR3 nucleotides: TGTGCCAGCAGCCCACGAGAGGCAACGGCTTTCTTT. Translation: CASSPREATAFF.

The rearrangement links TRBV30 to TRBJ1-3, with TRBD1 matching over 8 bases. After removal of 3 bases from V and 4 bases from J, the junction contained 5 bases not matched to a gene. From germline, CDR1 is GTSNPN and CDR2 SVGIG (reference sequence). CDR3 length: 14 amino acids. CDR3 region: CAWRTGQGGNTIYF. CDR3 sequence (DNA): TGTGCCTGGAGGACCGGACAGGGAGGAAACACCATATATTTT.

The chain uses TRBV7-3 and TRBJ2-1; D ambiguous. Germline V gives CDR1 SGHTA, CDR2 FQGTGA. V lost 4 bases, J lost 9 bases, and 13 bases lay in between. This CDR3 has 13 residues. CDR3 region: CASSSLSRIEQFF. The CDR3 DNA reads TGTGCCAGCAGCTCCCTGTCCAGGATTGAGCAGTTCTTC.

V and J are TRBV19 and TRBJ1-5; 8 bases match TRBD1. After removal of 7 bases from V and 4 bases from J, the junction contained 3 bases not matched to a gene. The CDR3 has 13 residues. CDR1 is LNHDA and CDR2 is SQIVND in the germline V gene (reference sequence). CDR3 sequence: CASNDRGNQPQHF. The CDR3 bases are TGTGCCAGTAACGACAGGGGAAATCAGCCCCAGCATTTT. The variable domain in full, completed from reference TRBV19 and TRBJ1-5, reads DGGITQSPKYLFRKEGQNVTLSCEQNLNHDAMYWYRQDPGQGLRLIYYSQIVNDFQKGDIAEGYSVSREKKESFPLTVTSAQKNPTAFYLCASNDRGNQPQHFGDGTRLSIL.

The V call is TRBV27, the J call TRBJ2-1; D is perhaps TRBD1 (6 bases). In germline, CDR1 is MNHEY, CDR2 SMNVEV (reference sequence). V lost 4 bases and J 6 bases, leaving 10 bases between the germline ends. The CDR3 totals 13 residues. CDR3 residues: CASSSTGINEQFF. The CDR3 DNA is TGTGCCAGCAGTTCAACAGGGATCAATGAGCAGTTCTTC.

The rearrangement uses TRBV7-8 and TRBJ1-4; 8 nucleotides agree with TRBD1. CDR1 and CDR2 (germline): SGHVS, FQNEAQ. The CDR3 covers 17 residues. Trimming removed 0 bases from V and 2 bases from J; junction bases left unmatched: 5. The chain's CDR3 is CASSLAGRGPTNEKLFF. The CDR3 nucleotides read TGTGCCAGCAGCTTAGCGGGCAGGGGGCCTACTAATGAAAAACTGTTTTTT.

This rearrangement joins TRBV6-5 to TRBJ2-1, with D maybe TRBD2 (6 bases). V shed 0 bases and J shed 12 bases, with 18 bases lying between them. The CDR3 is made up of 15 amino acids. Per the germline V gene, CDR1 is MNHEY and CDR2 is SVGAGI. This CDR3 is CASSYSGSGTAGQFF. The CDR3 coding sequence is TGTGCCAGCAGTTACTCAGGGTCCGGGACTGCTGGGCAGTTCTTC.

This clone was recorded at least ten times. V usage is TRBV30 and J usage is TRBJ2-7, with TRBD2 matching 8 bases. Germline CDR1 and CDR2: GTSNPN and SVGIG (reference sequence). Unmatched junction bases numbered 3, after V lost 2 bases and J lost 0 bases. CDR3 length: 14 amino acids. CDR3 DNA: TGTGCCTGGAGTTTGCTAGCGGGCTCCTACGAGCAGTACTTC. Amino acids: CAWSLLAGSYEQYF.

The chain couples TRBV18 to TRBJ1-2, with D possibly being TRBD1 (5 bases). The V end lost 5 bases, the J end lost 6 bases, and 10 bases lay between the germline ends. CDR3 length: 12 amino acids. Germline CDR1 KGHSH, CDR2 LQKENI. CDR3 region: CASSELRDGYTF. CDR3 nucleotide sequence: TGTGCCAGCTCAGAACTCAGGGATGGCTACACCTTC.